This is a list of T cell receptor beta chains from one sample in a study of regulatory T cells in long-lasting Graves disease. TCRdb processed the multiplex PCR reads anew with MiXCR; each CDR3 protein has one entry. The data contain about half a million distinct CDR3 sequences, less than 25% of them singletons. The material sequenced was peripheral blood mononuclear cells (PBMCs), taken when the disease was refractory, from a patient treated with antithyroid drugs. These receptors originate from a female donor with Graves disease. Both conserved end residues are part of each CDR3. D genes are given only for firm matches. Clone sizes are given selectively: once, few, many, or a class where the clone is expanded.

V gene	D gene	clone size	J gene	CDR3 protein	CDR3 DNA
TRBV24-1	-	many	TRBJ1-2	CATSDRAEGYTF	TGTGCCACCAGTGATAGAGCGGAGGGCTACACCTTC
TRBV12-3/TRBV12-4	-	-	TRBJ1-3	CASSRGKEKANTIYF	TGTGCCAGCTCAAGAGGCAAAGAGAAGGCAAACACCATATATTTT
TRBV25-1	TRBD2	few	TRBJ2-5	CATRGAGGHQETQYF	TGTGCCACTCGGGGGGCGGGAGGCCACCAAGAGACCCAGTACTTC
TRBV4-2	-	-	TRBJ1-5	CASSPENGQPQHF	TGTGCCAGCAGCCCCGAGAATGGTCAGCCCCAGCATTTT
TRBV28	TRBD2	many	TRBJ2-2	CASSSPLAGDTGELFF	TGTGCCAGCAGTTCCCCCCTAGCGGGAGACACCGGGGAGCTGTTTTTT
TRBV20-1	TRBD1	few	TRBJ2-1	CSARDSGTGDEQFF	TGCAGTGCTAGAGACTCGGGGACAGGGGATGAGCAGTTCTTC
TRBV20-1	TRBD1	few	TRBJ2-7	CSARATGTVGSEQYF	TGCAGTGCTAGGGCAACCGGGACAGTGGGGAGCGAGCAGTACTTC
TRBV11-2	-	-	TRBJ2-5	CASSLNTELQETQYF	TGTGCCAGCAGCCTTAATACTGAACTCCAAGAGACCCAGTACTTC
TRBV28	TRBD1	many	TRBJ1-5	CASSLPQGVNQPQHF	TGTGCCAGCAGTTTACCCCAGGGGGTCAATCAGCCCCAGCATTTT
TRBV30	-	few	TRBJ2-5	CAWSLGAEETQYF	TGTGCCTGGAGTCTCGGGGCCGAAGAGACCCAGTACTTC
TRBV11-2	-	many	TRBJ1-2	CASSVIGNYGYTF	TGTGCCAGCAGCGTCATCGGGAACTATGGCTACACCTTC
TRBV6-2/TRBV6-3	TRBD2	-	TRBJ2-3	CASRLLAAGGTDTQYF	TGTGCCAGCAGACTCCTAGCGGCCGGGGGCACAGATACGCAGTATTTT
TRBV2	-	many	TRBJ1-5	CASRTGPGWQPQHF	TGTGCCAGCAGGACGGGACCCGGCTGGCAGCCCCAGCATTTT
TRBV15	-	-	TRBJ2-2	CATSRRQHTGELFF	TGTGCCACCAGCAGAAGACAGCACACCGGGGAGCTGTTTTTT
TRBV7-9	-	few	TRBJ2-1	CASQSLFNEQFF	TGTGCCAGCCAATCCCTCTTCAATGAGCAGTTCTTC
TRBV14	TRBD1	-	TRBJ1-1	CASSPRQGARNTEAFF	TGTGCCAGCAGCCCACGACAGGGGGCAAGAAACACTGAAGCTTTCTTT
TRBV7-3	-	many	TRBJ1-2	CASSPMGGDGYTF	TGTGCCAGCAGCCCTATGGGTGGTGATGGCTACACCTTC
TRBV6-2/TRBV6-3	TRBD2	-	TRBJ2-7	CASSLRFGLAGGYEQYF	TGTGCCAGCAGCCTTAGGTTTGGGCTAGCGGGAGGTTACGAGCAGTACTTC
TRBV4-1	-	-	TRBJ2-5	CASSQGRGGRETQYF	TGCGCCAGCAGCCAGGGCAGGGGGGGACGGGAGACCCAGTACTTC
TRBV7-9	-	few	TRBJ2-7	CASGSGTYEQYF	TGTGCCAGCGGTTCAGGGACCTACGAGCAGTACTTC
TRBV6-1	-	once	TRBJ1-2	CASSLTLQEMKGYTF	TGTGCCAGCAGTCTTACCCTACAGGAAATGAAAGGCTACACCTTC
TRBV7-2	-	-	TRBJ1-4	CASSLNGGGGEKLFF	TGTGCCAGCAGCTTAAATGGGGGGGGCGGTGAAAAACTGTTTTTT
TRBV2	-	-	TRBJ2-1	CASGRRQGLDNEQFF	TGTGCCAGCGGGAGGAGGCAGGGTTTAGACAATGAGCAGTTCTTC
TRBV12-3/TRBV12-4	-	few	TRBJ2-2	CASSLARPTGELFF	TGTGCCAGCAGTTTAGCCCGACCCACCGGGGAGCTGTTTTTT
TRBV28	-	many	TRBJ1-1	CASSLLGDGVMNTEAFF	TGTGCCAGCAGTTTATTAGGGGACGGTGTTATGAACACTGAAGCTTTCTTT
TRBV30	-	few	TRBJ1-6	CAWSGGAGSPLHF	TGTGCCTGGAGTGGGGGGGCAGGTTCACCCCTCCACTTT
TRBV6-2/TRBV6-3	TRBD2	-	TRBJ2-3	CASSYGPSGRGRTDTQYF	TGTGCCAGCAGTTACGGCCCTAGCGGGAGGGGACGCACAGATACGCAGTATTTT
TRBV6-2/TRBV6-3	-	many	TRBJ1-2	CASSYGAGTYQGYTF	TGTGCCAGCAGTTACGGGGCCGGGACGTACCAGGGCTACACCTTC
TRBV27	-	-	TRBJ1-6	CASSTTGHNSPLHF	TGTGCCAGCAGTACTACAGGGCATAATTCACCCCTCCACTTT
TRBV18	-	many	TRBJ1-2	CASSPELDYGYTF	TGTGCCAGCTCACCGGAGTTGGACTATGGCTACACCTTC
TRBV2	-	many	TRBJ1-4	CASRRRGGMEKLFF	TGTGCCAGCAGACGCAGGGGCGGCATGGAAAAACTGTTTTTT
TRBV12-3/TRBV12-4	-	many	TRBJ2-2	CASKPVWAGPNTGELFF	TGTGCCAGCAAACCTGTCTGGGCAGGGCCGAACACCGGGGAGCTGTTTTTT
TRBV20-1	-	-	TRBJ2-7	CSARGVGGSPSYEQYF	TGCAGTGCTAGGGGCGTAGGCGGGTCCCCTTCCTACGAGCAGTACTTC
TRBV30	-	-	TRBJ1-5	CAWSPGAGPNQPQHF	TGTGCCTGGAGTCCCGGGGCAGGGCCCAATCAGCCCCAGCATTTT
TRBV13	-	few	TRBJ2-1	CASSEEDSGRGEQFF	TGTGCCAGCAGCGAGGAGGATTCGGGACGTGGTGAGCAGTTCTTC
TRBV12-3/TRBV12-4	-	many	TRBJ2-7	CASRWGGERYEQYF	TGTGCCAGCAGGTGGGGGGGCGAGAGATACGAGCAGTACTTC
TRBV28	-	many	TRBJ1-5	CASSAGFVQPQHF	TGTGCCAGCAGTGCAGGGTTCGTGCAGCCCCAGCATTTT
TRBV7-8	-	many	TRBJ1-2	CASSSRLTNYGYTF	TGTGCCAGCAGCTCGAGACTGACCAACTATGGCTACACCTTC
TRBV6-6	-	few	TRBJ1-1	CASSYSTDTARDTEAFF	TGTGCCAGCAGTTACTCGACAGATACAGCCAGGGACACTGAAGCTTTCTTT
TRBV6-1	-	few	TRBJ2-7	CASSGGAHSPYEQYF	TGTGCCAGCAGTGGCGGGGCACATTCCCCCTACGAGCAGTACTTC
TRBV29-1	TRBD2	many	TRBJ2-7	CSVGLAGGFSYEQYF	TGCAGCGTTGGACTAGCGGGAGGGTTTTCCTACGAGCAGTACTTC
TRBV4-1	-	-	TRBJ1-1	CASSHVNPESNTEAFF	TGCGCCAGCAGCCATGTAAACCCAGAGTCGAACACTGAAGCTTTCTTT
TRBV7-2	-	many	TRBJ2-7	CASSLAGTPWGQYF	TGTGCCAGCAGCTTGGCCGGGACCCCCTGGGGGCAGTACTTC
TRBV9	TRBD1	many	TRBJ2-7	CASSSRDRTYEQYF	TGTGCCAGCAGCTCCCGGGACAGAACCTACGAGCAGTACTTC
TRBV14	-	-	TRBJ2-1	CASSRTVNEQFF	TGTGCCAGCAGCAGGACAGTTAATGAGCAGTTCTTC
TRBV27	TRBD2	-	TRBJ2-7	CASSLVPLAGGGEQYF	TGTGCCAGCAGTCTCGTCCCGCTAGCGGGAGGAGGCGAGCAGTACTTC
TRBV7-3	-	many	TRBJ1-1	CASSSGEGTEAFF	TGTGCCAGCAGCTCAGGGGAGGGCACTGAAGCTTTCTTT
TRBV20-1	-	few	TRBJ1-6	CSARVDSPNSPLHF	TGCAGTGCTAGAGTGGACAGCCCTAATTCACCCCTCCACTTT
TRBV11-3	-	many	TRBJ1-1	CASSLGEGTPEMNTEAFF	TGTGCCAGCAGCTTAGGGGAGGGGACACCTGAGATGAACACTGAAGCTTTCTTT
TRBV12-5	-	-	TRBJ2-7	CASGPRGARYEQYF	TGTGCTAGTGGTCCTCGTGGGGCCCGCTACGAGCAGTACTTC
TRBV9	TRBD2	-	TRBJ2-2	CASSEREVWDTGELFF	TGTGCCAGCAGCGAACGGGAGGTTTGGGACACCGGGGAGCTGTTTTTT